The following is a T cell receptor (beta chain) sequence with its context. Its antigen is still unknown. The time point here: baseline pretreatment blood. Treatment noted: 15 Gy SBRT to primary tumor, nephrectomy 4 weeks later. The patient's renal cell carcinoma had clear cell pathology. Generated by immunoSEQ multiplex PCR, the TCRdb table keeps only in-frame clones and is missing some. Of under 55,000 clones in the sample, roughly four fifths are singletons; the top ten hold around 31%. The data originate from a study of radiation and T cells in renal cell carcinoma. Study results and caveats: Top tumor clonotypes rose in blood 2 weeks post-radiation, then contracted.

The receptor's source is a woman in her 70s with renal cell carcinoma. The sequencing used blood, collected from a patient whose treatment included radiotherapy and nephrectomy.

DNA of the CDR3: TGTGCCACCAGCAGAGAGGGCAGGCTCTCAACTGAAGCTTTCTTT. It is translated as CATSREGRLSTEAFF. The chain is built from TRBV15 and TRBJ1-1; D unresolved. CDR3 length: 15 amino acids. V lost 0 bases to trimming and J lost 5 bases, with 13 bases between them. The germline CDR1 and CDR2 sequences are LNHNV and YYDKDF (reference sequence).